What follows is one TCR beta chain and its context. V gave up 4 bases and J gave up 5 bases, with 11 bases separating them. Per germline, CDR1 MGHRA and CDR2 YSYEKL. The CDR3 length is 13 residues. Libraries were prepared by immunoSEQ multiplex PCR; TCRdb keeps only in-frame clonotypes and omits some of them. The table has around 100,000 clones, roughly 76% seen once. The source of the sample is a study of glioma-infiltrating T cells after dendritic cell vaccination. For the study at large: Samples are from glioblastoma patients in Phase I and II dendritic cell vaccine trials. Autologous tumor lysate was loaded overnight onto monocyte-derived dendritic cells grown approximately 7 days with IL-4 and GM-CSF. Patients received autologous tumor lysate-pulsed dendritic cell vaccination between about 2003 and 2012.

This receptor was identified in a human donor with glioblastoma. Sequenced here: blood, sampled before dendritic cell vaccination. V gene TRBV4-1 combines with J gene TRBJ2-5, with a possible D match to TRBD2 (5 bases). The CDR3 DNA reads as TGCGCCAGCAGCCCGCTTGGGGAGGAGACCCAGTACTTC. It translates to CASSPLGEETQYF.